This TCR beta chain comes out of a study of blood T cell repertoires in COVID-19. The overall study: Nucleic acid was either cDNA or gDNA, and it came from T cells, B-cell-depleted T cells, or PBMCs.

Source study methods: Amplification from reference gene primers served as the basis for estimated nucleated cell counts. TCRdb keeps only in-frame clones here, not all; method: immunoSEQ multiplex PCR. Clone size and V and J calls were adopted from that table, with D and trimming inferred from the DNA. The table has 55,000 to 95,000 clones, roughly 81% seen once; the top ten hold approximately 20%. Between the trimmed V and J ends, which lost 6 bases and 7 bases, there was a span of 15 bases. CDR3 length equals 13 residues. Germline CDR1 and CDR2: MNHEY and SVGAGI. This chain connects TRBV6-5 to TRBJ1-2, with D tentatively TRBD1 (5 bases). The specimen sequenced was peripheral blood. This receptor was taken from a woman in her 70s with acute or convalescent COVID-19. The CDR3 nucleotides are TGTGCCAGCAGCCAGACAGAGTCGGGTGGCTACACCTTC. Its protein is CASSQTESGGYTF.